This paragraph reports one T cell receptor beta chain. Its specificity is not known. The CDR3 sequence is 14 residues long. CDR1 PRHDT and CDR2 FYEKMQ come from the germline V gene (reference sequence). V dropped 4 bases and J dropped 5 bases, with 12 bases sitting between them. This sample stems from a study of T cell repertoires in cytomegalovirus infection. The wider study: Both a matching HLA type and CMV infection were indicated by public TCR beta signatures.

The study, taken as a whole, reports: Predominance within the ex vivo response was attributable to HLA-C-restricted CMV-specific TCR beta clonotypes.

TCRdb fed the reads into MiXCR, producing one record per CDR3 protein. The table lists fewer than 700,000 distinct CDR3 sequences, 20% to 30% of them singletons, with approximately 8% in the top ten. Sequencing input: CD8+ T cells from PBMCs. The chain links TRBV13 to TRBJ1-5; TRBD1 might be the D (5 bases). This sequence originates from a human donor in good health (CMV status not recorded). Some clones in this sample may be carry-over from other donors' samples. The CDR3 DNA is TGTGCCAGCAGCTCTAGGGGATCCCATCAGCCCCAGCATTTT. Amino acids: CASSSRGSHQPQHF.